Each of the 2 T cell receptor beta chains below was sequenced from the same sample in a study of T cell responses to AZD1222 COVID-19 vaccine. The protocol was immunoSEQ multiplex PCR, while the TCRdb copy is restricted to in-frame clones and leaves out a portion. The sample includes under 90,000 clones, 70% to 90% of them seen just once. Material: peripheral blood, obtained 28 days after the second AZD1222 dose. These receptor sequences come from an adult who received the AZD1222 COVID-19 vaccine.

This clone appeared once. The chain joins TRBV12-3 or TRBV12-4 to TRBJ1-4, with D perhaps TRBD1 (5 bases). The CDR3 sequence is 12 residues long. Trimming shortened V by 3 bases and J by 11 bases, and 10 bases separated the two germline ends. This CDR3 reads CASSFRVGKLFF. Here the CDR3 DNA reads TGTGCCAGCAGTTTCAGGGTTGGGAAACTGTTTTTT.

This chain links TRBV28 with TRBJ1-2; D gene unclear. The CDR3 contains 15 residues. The germline gives CDR1 MDHEN, CDR2 SYDVKM. The ends were cut back, 4 bases at V and 1 base at J, with 13 bases in the middle. The CDR3 protein is CASSSPRGNNYGYTF. The CDR3 region has the DNA TGTGCCAGCAGTTCCCCCCGAGGGAATAACTATGGCTACACCTTC.